This TCR beta chain emerged from a study of shared clonotypes between healthy human individuals. Study-wide points: An anticipated effect of sequencing depth on clonotype sharing among donors was recognized.

Trimming cost V 1 base and J 4 bases, with 7 bases left between them. This CDR3 spans 13 amino acids. Germline CDR1 reads KGHSH; CDR2 reads LQKENI. Some clones are missing from TCRdb's copy, which holds only in-frame ones; the method was immunoSEQ multiplex PCR. The sample shows 2 million to 2.5 million clones, 93% of them seen only once. This clone was picked up one time. Its antigen is currently unknown. The sequencing input was naive CD4+ T cells from PBMCs. Described subset: CD45RA+ positively selected. The rearrangement links TRBV18 to TRBJ2-5; D ambiguous. The TCR sequence derives from a man aged 18 to 30 in good health. Some clones in this sample may be carry-over from other donors' samples. CDR3 in amino acids: CASSPQTTETQYF. The CDR3 nucleotides read TGTGCCAGCTCACCACAAACGACAGAGACCCAGTACTTC.